The source of this TCR beta chain is a study of response to subunit inactivated influenza vaccine. Study-wide points: Authors suggested seasonal influenza vaccinations each recruit few new T cells.

TCRdb processed the RT-PCR reads anew with MiXCR; each CDR3 protein has one entry. The data hold a few hundred thousand distinct CDR3 sequences, with 12% to 15% observed a single time. Worth noting for this clonotype: Its antigen is unknown.

The specimen comprised PBMCs from blood, sampled 12 days after vaccination. This receptor was obtained from a man aged 50 or older who received an inactivated influenza vaccine.

The CDR3 here is CASSQDSDGGGYGYTF. In DNA form, the CDR3 reads TGCGCCAGCAGCCAAGATTCGGACGGCGGGGGCTATGGCTACACCTTC. The chain links TRBV4-3 to TRBJ1-2; D is perhaps TRBD1 (5 bases). This CDR3 has 16 residues. The germline V gene has CDR1 LGHNA and CDR2 YSLEER. V lost 0 bases, J lost 4 bases, and 15 bases lay in between.